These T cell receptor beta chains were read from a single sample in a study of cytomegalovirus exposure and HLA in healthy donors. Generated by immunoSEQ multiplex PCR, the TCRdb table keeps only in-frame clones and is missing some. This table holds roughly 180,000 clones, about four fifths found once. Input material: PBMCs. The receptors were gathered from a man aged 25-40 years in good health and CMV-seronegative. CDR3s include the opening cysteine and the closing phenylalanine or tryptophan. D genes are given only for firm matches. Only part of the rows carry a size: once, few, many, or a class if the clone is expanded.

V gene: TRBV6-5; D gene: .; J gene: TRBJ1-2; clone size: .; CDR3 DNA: TGTGCCAGCAGCCCCATAGCTAGATCTAACTATGGCTACACCTTC; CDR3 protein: CASSPIARSNYGYTF
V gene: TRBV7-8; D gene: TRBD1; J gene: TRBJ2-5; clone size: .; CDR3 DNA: TGTGCCAGCAGCGGAATGACAGGGGAGGAGACCCAGTACTTC; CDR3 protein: CASSGMTGEETQYF
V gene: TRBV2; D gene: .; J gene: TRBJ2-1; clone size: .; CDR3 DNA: TGTGCCAGCATAAGACTAAGCTTAGACGAGCAGTTCTTC; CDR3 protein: CASIRLSLDEQFF
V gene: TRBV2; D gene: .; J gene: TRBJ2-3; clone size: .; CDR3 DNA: TGTGCCAGCGACAGGACAGATACGCAGTATTTT; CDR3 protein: CASDRTDTQYF
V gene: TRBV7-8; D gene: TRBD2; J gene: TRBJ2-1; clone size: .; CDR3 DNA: TGTGCCAGCAGCTTAGAATGGGCGGGAGTGGGGAATGAGCAGTTCTTC; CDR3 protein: CASSLEWAGVGNEQFF
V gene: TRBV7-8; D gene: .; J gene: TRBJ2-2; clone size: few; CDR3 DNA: TGTGCCAGCAGCCCCACTTACACCGGGGAGCTGTTTTTT; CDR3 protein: CASSPTYTGELFF
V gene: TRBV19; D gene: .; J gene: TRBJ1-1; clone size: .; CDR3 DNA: TGTGCCAGTAGTGAAAGGACACACCTGAACACTGAAGCTTTCTTT; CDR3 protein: CASSERTHLNTEAFF
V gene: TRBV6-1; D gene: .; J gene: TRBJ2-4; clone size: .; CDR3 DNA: TGTGCCAGCAGTGAAGAGAGAAGTGACATTCAGTACTTC; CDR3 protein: CASSEERSDIQYF
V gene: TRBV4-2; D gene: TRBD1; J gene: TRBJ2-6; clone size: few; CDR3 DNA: TGTGCCAGCAGCCAAAGGTTTGTGGACAGGGCCGCCTCTGGGGCCAACGTCCTGACTTTC; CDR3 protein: CASSQRFVDRAASGANVLTF
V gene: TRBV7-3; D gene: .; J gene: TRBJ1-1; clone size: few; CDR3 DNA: TGTGCCAGCAGCTTACTCGGGGGTTGGAACACTGAAGCTTTCTTT; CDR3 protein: CASSLLGGWNTEAFF
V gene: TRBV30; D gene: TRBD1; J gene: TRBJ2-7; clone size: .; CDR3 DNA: TGTGCCTGGGCGGACAGGGAGTACTACGAGCAGTACTTC; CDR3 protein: CAWADREYYEQYF
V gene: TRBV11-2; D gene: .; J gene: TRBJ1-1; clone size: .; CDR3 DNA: TGTGCCAGCAGCAAAGAGGCCCGTTTTGAAGCTTTCTTT; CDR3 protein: CASSKEARFEAFF
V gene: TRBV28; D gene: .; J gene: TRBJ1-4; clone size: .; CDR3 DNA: TGTGCCAGCAGTCCCGGCGGGACCCATGAAAAACTGTTTTTT; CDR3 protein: CASSPGGTHEKLFF
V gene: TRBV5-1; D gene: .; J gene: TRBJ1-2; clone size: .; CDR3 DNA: TGCGCCAGCAGCTCTGGTGACCGGAGGCTAAATGGCTACACCTTC; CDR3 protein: CASSSGDRRLNGYTF
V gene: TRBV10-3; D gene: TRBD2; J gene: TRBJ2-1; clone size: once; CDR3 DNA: TGTGCCATCGTCGAGCGGGAGAAAAGTGAGCAGTTCTTC; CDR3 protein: CAIVEREKSEQFF
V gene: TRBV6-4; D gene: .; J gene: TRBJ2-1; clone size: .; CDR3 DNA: TGTGCCAGCAGTGACTCGGGGGCTTCGAACAATGAGCAGTTCTTC; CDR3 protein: CASSDSGASNNEQFF
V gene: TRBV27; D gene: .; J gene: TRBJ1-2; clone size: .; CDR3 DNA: TGTGCCAGCAGTGGGTGGGGGGGCACTAACTATGGCTACACCTTC; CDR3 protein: CASSGWGGTNYGYTF
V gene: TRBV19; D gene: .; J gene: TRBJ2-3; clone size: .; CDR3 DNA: TGTGCCAGTTGTGTCAGTAGCACAGATACGCAGTATTTT; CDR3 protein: CASCVSSTDTQYF
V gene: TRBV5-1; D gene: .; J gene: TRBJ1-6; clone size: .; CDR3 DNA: TGCGCCAGCAGCTTGGCGGGGTGGGATTCACCCCTCCACTTT; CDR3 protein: CASSLAGWDSPLHF
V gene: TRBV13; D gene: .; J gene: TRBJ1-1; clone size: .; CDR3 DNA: TGTGCCAGCAGCTTAGTCAGGATGCTCATGATGAACACTGAAGCTTTCTTT; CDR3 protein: CASSLVRMLMMNTEAFF
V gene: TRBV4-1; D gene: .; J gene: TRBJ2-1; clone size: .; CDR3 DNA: TGCGCCAGCAGCCAAGTAAACAGGGTCGACAATGAGCAGTTCTTC; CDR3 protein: CASSQVNRVDNEQFF
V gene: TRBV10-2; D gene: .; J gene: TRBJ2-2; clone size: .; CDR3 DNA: TGCGCCAGCAGTGAGTCGGCAGGGTCTAACACCGGGGAGCTGTTTTTT; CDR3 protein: CASSESAGSNTGELFF
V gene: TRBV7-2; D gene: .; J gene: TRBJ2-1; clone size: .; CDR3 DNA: TGTGCCAGCAGCTGGAGGTCCTCCTACAATGAGCAGTTCTTC; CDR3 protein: CASSWRSSYNEQFF
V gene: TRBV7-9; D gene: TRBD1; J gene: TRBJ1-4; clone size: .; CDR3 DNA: TGTGCCAGCAGCGCAAACAGGGGCGGAGGGGTCGAAAAACTGTTTTTT; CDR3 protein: CASSANRGGGVEKLFF
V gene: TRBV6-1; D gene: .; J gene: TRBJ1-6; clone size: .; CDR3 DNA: TGTGCCAGCAGTGAAGCGCTACAGGGCCGTTCACCCCTCCACTTT; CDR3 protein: CASSEALQGRSPLHF
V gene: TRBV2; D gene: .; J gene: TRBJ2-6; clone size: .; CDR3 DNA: TGTGCCAGCATTGATCACGCTCCCTCCCGGGAGAGAGACAGTCCTGGGGCCAACGTCCTGACTTTC; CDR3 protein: CASIDHAPSRERDSPGANVLTF
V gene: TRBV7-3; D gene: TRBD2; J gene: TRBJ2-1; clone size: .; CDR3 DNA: TGTGCCAGCAGCTTAAGGGGAGGGAATGAGCAGTTCTTC; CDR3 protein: CASSLRGGNEQFF
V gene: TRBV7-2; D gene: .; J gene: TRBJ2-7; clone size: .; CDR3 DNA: TGTGCCAGCAGCTTAGGGGGCGACGAGCAGTACTTC; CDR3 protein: CASSLGGDEQYF
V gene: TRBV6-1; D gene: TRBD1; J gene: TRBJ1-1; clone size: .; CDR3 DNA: TGTGCCAGCAGTGCTAGGACAGGGCTGAACACTGAAGCTTTCTTT; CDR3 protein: CASSARTGLNTEAFF